This section outlines one TCR beta chain sequence together with its context. There is no known antigen for this receptor. No quality values exist for individual bases; no much larger clone is one base distant. The TCR beta CDR3 regions were amplified from RNA transcripts. The TCR CDR3 was subjected to a first round of RT-PCR using the HTBI primer set and the Qiagen OneStep RT-PCR kit. Libraries were constructed in a second round of multiplex PCR, after which size selection and purification were performed. The libraries were sequenced on an Illumina HiSeq2000 using paired-end 100 bp reads. The study's processing was this. SOAPnuke was used to process the raw data, removing reads that contained adapters or uncalled bases, had a mean Phred below 15, or lacked an exact match to the constant primer or identifier. COPE v1.2.5 was used to merge the high-quality paired reads, and each unique nucleotide sequence was defined as a clonotype. MiTCR v1.1 was used to align the clonotypes against IMGT TRBV, TRBD and TRBJ reference segments. Only V-J combinations with frequency above 0.0001, covering roughly 99% of repertoires, were analysed. The TCS score was defined as the ratio of F50 (clonal expansion) to E x V (chaos), calculated using BLOSUM62-based TCRdist between CDR3 peptides within each V-J. Welch's t-statistics and random forest reduced some 510 V-J features to roughly 13, which were used in a naive Bayes classifier (R e1071). TCRdb passed the public sequencing reads through fastp at Q25 and MiXCR, retaining productive beta sequences. Here each entry gathers all rows of one CDR3 protein and keeps the most common genes and DNA. The V and J calls, along with clone size, are taken from TCRdb and not from the paper's own processing. The sample yields 690,000 or so distinct CDR3 sequences; approximately 19% were counted once. The top ten clonotypes cover 16% of the sample.

Hyperthyroidism patients were aged 18 to 65 years and newly diagnosed, with disease duration of less than 2 months. Exclusion was applied to patients with uncontrolled infections, other autoimmune diseases, pregnancy or lactation. Diagnoses were based on clinical symptoms, serum thyroxine and TRAb, thyroid ultrasound and orbital computed tomography. Blood from progressor patients was collected at the time of first diagnosis with hyperthyroidism, before any ophthalmopathy symptoms had appeared. Ficoll-Paque density gradient centrifugation was used to isolate PBMCs from about 9.4 ml of fresh peripheral blood. Progressor patients were initially diagnosed with Graves' hyperthyroidism and developed ophthalmopathy during follow-up. Trizol reagent was used to extract total RNA, and RNA quality was then checked on an Agilent 2100 Bioanalyzer. This sample stems from a study of T cells in Graves' hyperthyroidism and ophthalmopathy (dated by TCRdb to the late 2010s). Regarding the complete study: Peripheral blood samples were taken at the time of initial diagnosis, prior to any treatment. TCR V-J signatures able to tell the groups apart were searched for in a discovery cohort of approximately 95 patients, of whom more than 40 had Graves' ophthalmopathy and about 55 had stable Graves' hyperthyroidism. Whether ophthalmopathy could be predicted prospectively was tested in an independent validation cohort made up of about 18 hyperthyroidism patients plus 17 patients who later progressed to ophthalmopathy. For training and testing, the roughly 100 patients in the discovery cohort were randomly divided in a 7:3 ratio. In about six Graves' hyperthyroidism patients, the study also compared T-cell repertoires from thyroid tissue with T-cell repertoires from blood. Following sampling, methimazole starting at 30 mg daily was given to hyperthyroidism patients, and high-dose intravenous methylprednisolone was given to ophthalmopathy patients. TCR Vbeta CDR3 sequencing of roughly 140 peripheral blood samples (under 45 ophthalmopathy, 75 hyperthyroidism and 17 progressor patients) is reported in the paper. Findings and caveats that apply to the study as a whole: A model built on a 13 V-J signature distinguished ophthalmopathy from stable hyperthyroidism, reaching 85% to 90% sensitivity and 81% to 83% specificity in cross-validation and 80%/75% in testing. During validation, the model predicted progression to ophthalmopathy a median of approximately 6.5 months ahead of onset, with around 71% sensitivity and around 73% specificity. Most expanded thyroid clonotypes (frequency above 0.001) were also detected in blood, a finding suggesting that blood repertoires may reflect thyroid immune responses. Sample size was not statistically predetermined, and blinding of investigators to group allocation was not performed.

The CDR3 spans 15 residues, from the cysteine through the phenylalanine. Just the 45-base CDR3 DNA is kept, in frame starting at base 1. V gives up 7 bases and J gives up 0 bases, and the segment between their germline ends measures 13 bases. This clonotype was sampled from a woman in her fifties or sixties with Graves' hyperthyroidism that later progressed to Graves' ophthalmopathy. The material sequenced was blood. Recombination connected TRBV12-3 or TRBV12-4 to TRBJ2-1, with TRBD2 tentatively as D gene (5 bases match). The CDR3 in this case is CASISRGSSYNEQFF. The DNA sequence follows: TGTGCCAGCATCTCAAGAGGGAGCTCCTACAATGAGCAGTTCTTC.